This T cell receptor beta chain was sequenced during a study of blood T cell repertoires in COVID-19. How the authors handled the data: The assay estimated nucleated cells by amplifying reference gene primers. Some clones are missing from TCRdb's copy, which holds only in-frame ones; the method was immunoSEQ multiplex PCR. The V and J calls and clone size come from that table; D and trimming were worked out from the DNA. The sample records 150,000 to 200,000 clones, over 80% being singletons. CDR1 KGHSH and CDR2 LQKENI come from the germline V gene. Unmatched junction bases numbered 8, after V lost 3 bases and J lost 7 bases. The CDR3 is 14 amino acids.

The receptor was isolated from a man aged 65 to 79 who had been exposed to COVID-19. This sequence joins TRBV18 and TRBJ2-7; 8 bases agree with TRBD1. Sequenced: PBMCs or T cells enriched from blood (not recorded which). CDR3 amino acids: CASSPPDRVREQYF. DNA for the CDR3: TGTGCCAGCTCACCCCCGGACAGGGTTCGTGAGCAGTACTTC.